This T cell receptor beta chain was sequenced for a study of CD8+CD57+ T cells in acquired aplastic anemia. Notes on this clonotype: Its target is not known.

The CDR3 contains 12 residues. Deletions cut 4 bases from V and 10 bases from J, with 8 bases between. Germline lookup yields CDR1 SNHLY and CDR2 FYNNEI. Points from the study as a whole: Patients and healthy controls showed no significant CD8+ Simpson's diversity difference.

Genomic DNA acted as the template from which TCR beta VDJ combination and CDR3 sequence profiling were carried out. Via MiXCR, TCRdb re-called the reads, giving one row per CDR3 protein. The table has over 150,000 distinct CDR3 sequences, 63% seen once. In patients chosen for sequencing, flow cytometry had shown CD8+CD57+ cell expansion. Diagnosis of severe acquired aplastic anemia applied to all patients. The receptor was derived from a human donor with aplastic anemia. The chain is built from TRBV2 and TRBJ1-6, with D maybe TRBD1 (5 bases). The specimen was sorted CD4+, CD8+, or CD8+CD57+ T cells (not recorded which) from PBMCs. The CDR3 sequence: CASSAGPSPLHF. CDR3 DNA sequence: TGTGCCAGCAGTGCGGGACCGTCACCCCTCCACTTT.